This T cell receptor beta chain was recorded in a study of tumor-infiltrating lymphocytes in primary liver carcinoma. Study details: With diameters of about 4.2 to 10 cm, tumors were stage T1-T3 N0M0. Productive TCRbeta read counts per sample ran from roughly 3.8 to 7.5 million and were similar across tissue types.

There are 14 residues in the CDR3. Germline assignment: CDR1 SGHNT and CDR2 YYREEE (reference sequence). For this clonotype: One end of the junction is discordant with germline, which a read error may explain.

Making TCR beta cDNA involved roughly 500 ng total RNA and a constant-region primer. Modified slightly, ARM-PCR produced TCR beta libraries over three nested multiplex PCR rounds. Investigators reported that the first two PCR rounds, at 9 to 11 cycles each, used TRBV1-TRBV30 forward primers with a C-beta reverse primer. One entry per CDR3 protein results from TCRdb running MiXCR on the multiplex PCR reads. This table has some 180,000 distinct CDR3 sequences, about 60% appearing once. Unsorted whole blood served as the source of blood RNA, and germline DNA was extracted as well. The patients, who had chronic HBV infection, were treatment-naive (untreated).

The TCR was taken from a man in his forties with primary liver carcinoma and hepatitis B virus infection. The genes are TRBV5-4 and TRBJ2-1, with D possibly matching TRBD1 (5 bases). Sequencing used peripheral blood. CDR3 DNA: TGTGCCAGCCTTCCAGGGTTATCCTACAGTGAGCAGTTCTTC. Protein sequence: CASLPGLSYSEQFF.